This is a list of T cell receptor beta chains from one sample in a study of T-cell reconstitution after alpha-beta-depleted transplantation in children. MiXCR, applied by TCRdb to the PCR reads, yields one record per CDR3 protein. The table shows some 640,000 distinct CDR3 sequences, with around 17% occurring only once. The specimen comprised PBMCs from the stem cell graft donor, sampled from the stem cell graft. These receptors were obtained from a human donor who donated a stem cell graft to a child with acute myeloid leukemia. CDR3s include the opening cysteine and the closing phenylalanine or tryptophan. A D gene is named only where the DNA matches it firmly. Expanded clones are given a class, and other clones once, few, many or no size at all.

TRBJ2-1 | TRBV25-1 | . | TRBD2 | TGTGCCAGCAGTGAATATTATGGACTAGCGGGGGGGGACAATGAGCAGTTCTTC | CASSEYYGLAGGDNEQFF
TRBJ2-7 | TRBV20-1 | . | . | TGCAGTGCTAGGGGTGGCAGGCCGCCCTACGAGCAGTACTTC | CSARGGRPPYEQYF
TRBJ1-2 | TRBV12-3/TRBV12-4 | . | . | TGTGCCAGCAGTCCCACCGGGCCCCTGGGTGGCTACACCTTC | CASSPTGPLGGYTF
TRBJ2-1 | TRBV5-4 | few | . | TGTGCCAGCAGCTTGGGTCGGGTTTGGGGGGGCCTCACCTACAATGAGCAGTTCTTC | CASSLGRVWGGLTYNEQFF
TRBJ2-3 | TRBV6-5 | . | . | TGTGCCAGCAGTTACACGACCGGGCCCAGGAGGAGCACAGATACGCAGTATTTT | CASSYTTGPRRSTDTQYF
TRBJ2-1 | TRBV5-6 | . | . | TGTGCCAGCACCCCGGGCCCGAGCTCCTACAATGAGCAGTTCTTC | CASTPGPSSYNEQFF
TRBJ1-2 | TRBV29-1 | many | . | TGCAGCGTTGGCCCAGGGTATAGCAACACCTTC | CSVGPGYSNTF
TRBJ2-5 | TRBV12-3/TRBV12-4 | . | TRBD2 | TGTGCCAGCAGGAGGACTAGCGGGCAAGAGACCCAGTACTTC | CASRRTSGQETQYF
TRBJ1-1 | TRBV20-1 | many | . | TGCAGTGCTAGAGATCAGGGGTACGGGACTGAAGCTTTCTTT | CSARDQGYGTEAFF
TRBJ2-1 | TRBV5-1 | few | . | TGCGCCAGCAGCTTGGCCGGGGATACGGAGCAGTTCTTC | CASSLAGDTEQFF
TRBJ1-4 | TRBV12-3/TRBV12-4 | . | . | TGTGCCAGCAGTTTAAGACGGCTTAATGAAAAACTGTTTTTT | CASSLRRLNEKLFF
TRBJ2-3 | TRBV20-1 | many | TRBD2 | TGCAGTGCTGGACTAGCGGGGGGGATAGATACGCAGTATTTT | CSAGLAGGIDTQYF
TRBJ2-1 | TRBV18 | . | TRBD1 | TGTGCCAGCTCACGCAGGGGGAGCGTCTCCTACAATGAGCAGTTCTTC | CASSRRGSVSYNEQFF
TRBJ1-1 | TRBV7-3 | . | . | TGTGCCAGCAGCTTAAACGGAGAAGAAGAAGCTTTCTTT | CASSLNGEEEAFF
TRBJ1-2 | TRBV5-5 | . | . | TGTGCCAGCAGCTCGGAGGCCGTCTTTAACTATGGCTACACCTTC | CASSSEAVFNYGYTF
TRBJ2-2 | TRBV15 | . | TRBD1 | TGTGCCACCAGCAAAAGACAGGGGGCGAACACCGGGGAGCTGTTTTTT | CATSKRQGANTGELFF
TRBJ2-3 | TRBV4-3 | few | TRBD2 | TGCGCCAGCAGCCGAGCGGGGGGGCCCGGCACAGATACGCAGTATTTT | CASSRAGGPGTDTQYF
TRBJ2-4 | TRBV2 | once | . | TGTGCCAGCAGTCCACTCAGGGGTGCCAAAAACATTCAGTACTTC | CASSPLRGAKNIQYF
TRBJ2-1 | TRBV5-1 | . | . | TGCGCCAGCAGCTCACAAAGGGGCTCCTACAATGAGCAGTTCTTC | CASSSQRGSYNEQFF
TRBJ2-5 | TRBV2 | . | . | TGTGCCAGCAGTGACAGGGGCCGGCTAGAGACCCAGTACTTC | CASSDRGRLETQYF
TRBJ1-2 | TRBV6-2/TRBV6-3 | many | TRBD1 | TGTGCCAGCAGTTACTCTCGGACAGGGGGCAAGTATGGCTACACCTTC | CASSYSRTGGKYGYTF
TRBJ1-2 | TRBV20-1 | many | . | TGCAGTGCTAGGGATACGTATGGCTACACCTTC | CSARDTYGYTF
TRBJ2-7 | TRBV12-3/TRBV12-4 | many | . | TGTGCCAGCCGACTTCCCTTCTACGAGCAGTACTTC | CASRLPFYEQYF
TRBJ2-7 | TRBV7-7 | . | . | TGTGCCAGCAGCGGCCCCCGACGCGGCGAGCAGTACTTC | CASSGPRRGEQYF
TRBJ2-3 | TRBV6-5 | many | . | TGTGCCAGCAGTTACTCGATAGGGATGGCCGATACGCAGTATTTT | CASSYSIGMADTQYF
TRBJ2-7 | TRBV4-3 | . | . | TGCGCCAGCAGCCAAGGAGGGGGTCTCAGACTTCCCTACGAGCAGTACTTC | CASSQGGGLRLPYEQYF
TRBJ2-7 | TRBV5-1 | many | TRBD1 | TGCGCCAGCAGACAGACAGGGGCCGGTTACGAGCAGTACTTC | CASRQTGAGYEQYF
TRBJ2-2 | TRBV5-1 | . | . | TGCGCCAGCAGCCGGAGGGCTGGGGAGCTGTTTTTT | CASSRRAGELFF
TRBJ1-1 | TRBV20-1 | many | . | TGCAGTGCTAGAGACGTTGACACTGAAGCTTTCTTT | CSARDVDTEAFF
TRBJ2-2 | TRBV12-3/TRBV12-4 | . | . | TGTGCCACCCCCACAGGGACACCGACCGGGGTCGCGAACACCGGGGAGCTGTTTTTT | CATPTGTPTGVANTGELFF
TRBJ2-3 | TRBV20-1 | many | TRBD2 | TGCAGTGCTAGAGATGCGGGGGGGCGAACAGATACGCAGTATTTT | CSARDAGGRTDTQYF
TRBJ2-1 | TRBV20-1 | . | . | TGCAGTGCTAGAGATTTGGTGACTGAGCAGTTCTTC | CSARDLVTEQFF
TRBJ2-2 | TRBV3-1 | . | . | TGTGCCAGCAGCTCGTTCGGGACAAGTAACACCGGGGAGCTGTTTTTT | CASSSFGTSNTGELFF